These 4 T cell receptor beta chains share one sample of origin, sequenced in a study of shared clonotypes between healthy human individuals. The protocol was immunoSEQ multiplex PCR, while the TCRdb copy is restricted to in-frame clones and leaves out a portion. The profile shows about 2.4 million clones, approximately 93% of them singletons. The sequenced material came from naive CD4+ T cells from PBMCs. As to subset: CD45RA+ positively selected. All receptors come from a man younger than 30 in good health. Some clones in this sample may be carry-over from other donors' samples.

The chain uses TRBV7-9 and TRBJ2-7; TRBD2 agrees at 7 bases. The V segment lost 5 bases and the J segment 2 bases; nucleotides outside the gene matches: 9. The CDR3 runs to 15 residues. Germline assignment: CDR1 SEHNR and CDR2 FQNEAQ (reference sequence). For the CDR3, the DNA is TGTGCCAGCAGCCGCGGGAGCGTCAGGGCCTACGAGCAGTACTTC. This translates into CASSRGSVRAYEQYF.

The chain joins TRBV28 to TRBJ1-5; D remains unclear. CDR3 length equals 13 residues. Germline-derived CDR1 and CDR2 are MDHEN and SYDVKM. Trimming cost V 4 bases and J 8 bases, with 12 bases left between them. The CDR3 DNA reads as TGTGCCAGCAGTTCCCCGGCTGTTGAGCCCCAGCATTTT. It codes for CASSSPAVEPQHF.

The J gene is TRBJ1-5, the V gene TRBV6-1; 9 positions agree with TRBD1. Germline assignment: CDR1 MNHNS and CDR2 SASEGT. J gave up 3 bases and V 2 bases, and 5 bases lay outside the gene matches. CDR3 length: 16 residues. CDR3 sequence reads: CASSEPRDRVNQPQHF. In DNA form, the CDR3 reads TGTGCCAGCAGTGAACCCCGGGACAGGGTCAATCAGCCCCAGCATTTT.

The chain uses TRBV7-9 and TRBJ1-1; D gene ambiguous. V gave up 8 bases and J gave up 1 base, with 11 bases separating them. This CDR3 is 13 amino acids long. Per germline, CDR1 SEHNR and CDR2 FQNEAQ (reference sequence). The CDR3 DNA follows: TGTGCCAGCCTCGGGCAGGCGAACACTGAAGCTTTCTTT. Its protein product is CASLGQANTEAFF.